The 5 T cell receptor beta chains below were found in one sample sequenced in a study of blood T cell repertoires in COVID-19. TCRdb's copy holds only in-frame clones and misses some; the assay was immunoSEQ multiplex PCR. The sample holds about 280,000 clones; about 87% are singletons and the top ten take roughly 4.3%. Material for sequencing was PBMCs or T cells enriched from blood (not recorded which). The receptors derive from a woman aged 30 to 39 with acute COVID-19.

This clone was seen a handful of times. The chain uses TRBV19 and TRBJ1-3; the D gene is possibly TRBD1 (6 bases). The CDR3 has 14 amino acids. Deletions cut 4 bases from V and 2 bases from J, with 9 bases between. Germline V lookup: CDR1 LNHDA, CDR2 SQIVND (reference sequence). The CDR3 spells CASSRDNPGNTIYF. Here the CDR3 DNA reads TGTGCCAGTAGTAGGGACAATCCTGGAAACACCATATATTTT.

The V call is TRBV19, the J call TRBJ1-3; TRBD1 matches at 7 bases. Germline CDR1 is LNHDA and CDR2 is SQIVND (reference sequence). The CDR3 sequence is 16 residues long. V lost 9 bases and J lost 1; bases outside the gene matches: 12. CDR3 region: CASRVQGIGSGNTIYF. In DNA form, the CDR3 reads TGTGCCAGCCGAGTACAGGGGATCGGGTCTGGAAACACCATATATTTT. Combining the CDR3 with reference TRBV19 and TRBJ1-3 gives the whole variable domain DGGITQSPKYLFRKEGQNVTLSCEQNLNHDAMYWYRQDPGQGLRLIYYSQIVNDFQKGDIAEGYSVSREKKESFPLTVTSAQKNPTAFYLCASRVQGIGSGNTIYFGEGSWLTVV.

The rearrangement uses TRBV3-1 (or the pseudogene TRBV3-2) and TRBJ1-3, with D possibly being TRBD1 (6 bases). The CDR3 has 16 residues. Per germline, CDR1 LGHDT and CDR2 YNNKEL (reference sequence). V dropped 2 bases and J dropped 2 bases, with 13 bases sitting between them. The chain's CDR3 is CASSQQWGGAGNTIYF. The CDR3 DNA sequence: TGTGCCAGCAGCCAACAATGGGGGGGCGCTGGAAACACCATATATTTT.

The chain carries TRBV5-8 and TRBJ2-3; 7 bases match TRBD1. V gave up 4 bases and J gave up 3 bases; unmatched junction bases: 2. Germline V lookup: CDR1 SGHTS, CDR2 YDEGEE. The CDR3 has 13 amino acids. DNA of the CDR3: TGTGCCAGCAGCACGGGACAGACAGATACGCAGTATTTT. Protein product: CASSTGQTDTQYF.

V and J are TRBV15 and TRBJ1-1; D perhaps matches TRBD1 (5 bases). V lost 4 bases, J lost 1 base, and 16 bases lay in between. CDR1 is LNHNV and CDR2 is YYDKDF in the germline V gene (reference sequence). This CDR3 has 16 amino acids. The CDR3 protein is CATSKGAGEGNTEAFF. The CDR3 DNA reads TGTGCCACCAGCAAAGGGGCGGGGGAAGGGAACACTGAAGCTTTCTTT.